This is a list of T cell receptor beta chains from one sample in a study of blood T cell repertoires in COVID-19. This table comes from immunoSEQ multiplex PCR, and its TCRdb copy is limited to in-frame clones, with some not included. The sample yields more than 300,000 clones, over 75% seen once. Sequenced: PBMCs or T cells enriched from blood (not recorded which). The source is a man aged 25-45 years who had recovered from COVID-19. Both conserved end residues are part of each CDR3. A D gene is named only where the DNA matches it firmly. Not every row has a clone size; where given, it reads once, few, many or a size class.

CDR3 length | J gene | V gene | D gene | clone size | CDR3 DNA | CDR3 protein
18 | TRBJ2-2 | TRBV11-2 | - | - | TGTGCCAGCAGCTTAGCCCCCGGACAGGGAGGGTTCCCCGGGGAGCTGTTTTTT | CASSLAPGQGGFPGELFF
13 | TRBJ1-1 | TRBV7-9 | - | - | TGTGCCAGCAGCTTACCAGGGAACACTGAAGCTTTCTTT | CASSLPGNTEAFF
16 | TRBJ2-5 | TRBV7-2 | TRBD2 | once | TGTGCCAGCAGTGCCCTTCGGGGGGGGTTCGCAGAGACCCAGTACTTC | CASSALRGGFAETQYF
15 | TRBJ1-6 | TRBV28 | TRBD1 | - | TGTGCCAGCAGTCCCCGGGACAGGGAGTATTCACCCCTCCACTTT | CASSPRDREYSPLHF
16 | TRBJ2-7 | TRBV7-9 | TRBD1 | - | TGTGCCAGCAGCACCCGCGGTCGAGGGGGCGTATACGAGCAGTACTTC | CASSTRGRGGVYEQYF
16 | TRBJ2-3 | TRBV24-1 | TRBD2 | - | TGTGCCACCAGTGCCCCTAAGCGGGAGGGAGCAGATACGCAGTATTTT | CATSAPKREGADTQYF
14 | TRBJ2-7 | TRBV18 | - | - | TGTGCCAGCTCCCCAACAGGGATGTCCTACGAGCAGTACTTC | CASSPTGMSYEQYF
15 | TRBJ1-5 | TRBV7-8 | TRBD1 | - | TGTGCCAGCAGCAGGTTGACAGGGGGCAATCAGCCCCAGCATTTT | CASSRLTGGNQPQHF
12 | TRBJ1-2 | TRBV30 | - | few | TGTACGACAACACAGGGTAACTATGGCTACACCTTC | CTTTQGNYGYTF
15 | TRBJ1-3 | TRBV5-1 | TRBD1 | - | TGCGCCAGCAGCTTAGGGGACAGTGTTGAAACCGCCATATATTTT | CASSLGDSVETAIYF
16 | TRBJ2-3 | TRBV5-4 | TRBD2 | - | TGTGCCAGCAGCCGCAGCAGCGGGGGACACACAGATACGCAGTATTTT | CASSRSSGGHTDTQYF
15 | TRBJ2-4 | TRBV7-5 | - | - | TGTGCCAGAAGCGCCACCGGGACAGGAGGGGACATTCAGTACTTC | CARSATGTGGDIQYF
15 | TRBJ1-3 | TRBV5-6 | - | - | TGTGCCAGCAGCTTGGCCGGGGGTCGCGGAAACACCATATATTTT | CASSLAGGRGNTIYF
17 | TRBJ2-1 | TRBV4-2 | TRBD2 | once | TGTGCCAGCAGCCAAAGGACGAGCGGGGGGCTTGATAATGAGCAGTTCTTC | CASSQRTSGGLDNEQFF
14 | TRBJ1-4 | TRBV3-1/TRBV3-2 | - | - | TGTGCCAGCAGCCTCTGGGGGGCTAATGAAAAACTGTTTTTT | CASSLWGANEKLFF
12 | TRBJ2-5 | TRBV4-2 | - | - | TGTGCCAGCAGCCACCTACAAGAGACCCAGTACTTC | CASSHLQETQYF
15 | TRBJ1-1 | TRBV15 | - | once | TGTGCCACCAGCAGAGATCAAGTCGGGAACACTGAAGCTTTCTTT | CATSRDQVGNTEAFF
13 | TRBJ2-3 | TRBV7-8 | - | - | TGTGCCAGCAGCTACCGACAGTCGCCTACGCAGTATTTT | CASSYRQSPTQYF
13 | TRBJ2-1 | TRBV6-2/TRBV6-3 | - | - | TGTGCCAGCAGTCTAGACAGGTACAATGAGCAGTTCTTC | CASSLDRYNEQFF